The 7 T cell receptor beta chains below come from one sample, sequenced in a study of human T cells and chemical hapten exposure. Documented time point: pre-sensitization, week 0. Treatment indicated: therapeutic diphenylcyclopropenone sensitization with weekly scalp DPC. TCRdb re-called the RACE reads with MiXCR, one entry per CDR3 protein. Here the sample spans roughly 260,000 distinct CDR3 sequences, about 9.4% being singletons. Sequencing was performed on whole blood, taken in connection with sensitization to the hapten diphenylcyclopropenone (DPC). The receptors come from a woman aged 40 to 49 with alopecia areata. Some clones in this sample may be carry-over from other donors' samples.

CDR3 bases: TGTGCCAGCAGTTTAGGGATACAGCCCCAGCATTTT. Translating gives CASSLGIQPQHF. The V call is TRBV12-3 or TRBV12-4, the J call TRBJ1-5; D gene ambiguous. The CDR3 has 12 residues. V was clipped by 1 base and J by 7 bases, with 5 bases between them.

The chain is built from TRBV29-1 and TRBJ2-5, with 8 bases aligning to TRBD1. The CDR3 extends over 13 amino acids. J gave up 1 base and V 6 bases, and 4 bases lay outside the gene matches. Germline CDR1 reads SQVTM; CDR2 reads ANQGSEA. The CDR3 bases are TGCAGCGTGGACCAGGGGGCCCAAGAGACCCAGTACTTC. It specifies CSVDQGAQETQYF.

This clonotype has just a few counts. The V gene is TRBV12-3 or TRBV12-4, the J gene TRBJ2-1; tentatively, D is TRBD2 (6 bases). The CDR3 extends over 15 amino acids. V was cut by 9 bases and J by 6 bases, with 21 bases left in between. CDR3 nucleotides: TGTGCCAGTTCTCCTGGGGGGACCCTTGGCAATGAGCAGTTCTTC. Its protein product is CASSPGGTLGNEQFF.

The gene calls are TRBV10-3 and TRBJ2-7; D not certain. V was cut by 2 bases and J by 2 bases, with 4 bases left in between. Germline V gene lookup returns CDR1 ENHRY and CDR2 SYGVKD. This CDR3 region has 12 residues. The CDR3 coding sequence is TGTGCCATCAGTGAGGGGACCTACGAGCAGTACTTC. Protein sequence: CAISEGTYEQYF.

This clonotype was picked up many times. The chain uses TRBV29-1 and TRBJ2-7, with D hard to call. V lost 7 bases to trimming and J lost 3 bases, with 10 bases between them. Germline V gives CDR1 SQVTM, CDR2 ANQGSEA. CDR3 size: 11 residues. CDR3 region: CSANTNYEQYF. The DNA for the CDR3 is TGCAGCGCCAACACCAACTACGAGCAGTACTTC.

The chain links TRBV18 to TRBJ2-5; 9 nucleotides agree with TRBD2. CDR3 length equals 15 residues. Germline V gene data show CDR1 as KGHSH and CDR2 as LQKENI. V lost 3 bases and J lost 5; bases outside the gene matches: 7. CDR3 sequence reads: CASSPGLARSETQYF. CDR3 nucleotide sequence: TGTGCCAGCTCACCTGGACTAGCGAGGAGTGAGACCCAGTACTTC.

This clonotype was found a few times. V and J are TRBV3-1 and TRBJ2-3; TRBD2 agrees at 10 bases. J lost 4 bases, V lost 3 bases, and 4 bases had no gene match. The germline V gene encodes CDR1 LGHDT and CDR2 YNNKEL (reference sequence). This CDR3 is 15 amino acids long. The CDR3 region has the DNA TGTGCCAGCAGCCACCCGGGACTAGCGTCAGATACGCAGTATTTT. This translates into CASSHPGLASDTQYF.